Following are 27 T cell receptor beta chains from one sample sequenced in a study of post-analysis software for immune sequencing data. Study results and limitations: The study found TRBV5-6, TRBV5-1 and TRBV20-1 among 4 or 5 TRBV segments more frequent in patients than controls.

Sequencing libraries made from TCR beta cDNA carried unique molecular identifiers. TCRdb used MiXCR to reprocess the PCR reads, holding one entry per CDR3 protein. This table has some 450,000 distinct CDR3 sequences, approximately 45% appearing once. No cognate antigen is known for these TCRs. The sequencing input was blood. The source is a girl aged 10 to 17 with multiple sclerosis.

The V gene is TRBV29-1, the J gene TRBJ1-2; no clear D gene. This CDR3 is built from 10 residues. Germline V lookup: CDR1 SQVTM, CDR2 ANQGSEA. The ends were cut back, 6 bases at V and 3 bases at J, with 5 bases in the middle. The CDR3 reads CSVADYGYTF. The CDR3 nucleotides are TGCAGCGTCGCGGACTATGGCTACACCTTC. The entire variable domain, with the rest obtained from reference TRBV29-1 and TRBJ1-2, is as follows: SAVISQKPSRDICQRGTSLTIQCQVDSQVTMMFWYRQQPGQSLTLIATANQGSEATYESGFVIDKFPISRPNLTFSTLTVSNMSPEDSSIYLCSVADYGYTFGSGTRLTVV.

V is TRBV19 and J is TRBJ1-1, with no clear D. Germline CDR1 and CDR2: LNHDA and SQIVND (reference sequence). This CDR3 has 13 amino acids. In DNA, the CDR3 is TGTGCTATCTCTCGGTCCCGGGACACTGAAGCTTTCTTT. Its translation: CAISRSRDTEAFF.

This clonotype showed up just a few times. CDR3 nucleotides: TGTGCCAGCCTTACGATGACAGGGTCCTACAATGAGCAGTTCTTC. Its protein product is CASLTMTGSYNEQFF. This sequence joins TRBV27 and TRBJ2-1; TRBD1 matches at 7 bases. V dropped 8 bases and J dropped 1; count of bases not matched to a gene: 8. Per germline, CDR1 MNHEY and CDR2 SMNVEV (reference sequence). This CDR3 has 15 amino acids.

The chain combines TRBV21-1 with TRBJ2-5. TRBV21-1 is shown as a pseudogene. This CDR3 comprises 16 residues. The CDR3 DNA reads as TGTGCCAGCAGCAAACGCCTCAGGAGTAGGTTAGAGACCCAGTACTTC. It translates to CASSKRLRSRLETQYF.

J is TRBJ1-2 and V is TRBV29-1; D call uncertain. CDR1 SQVTM and CDR2 ANQGSEA come from the germline V gene. Trimming shortened V by 7 bases and J by 8 bases, and 14 bases separated the two germline ends. This CDR3 has 11 amino acids. The CDR3 loop is CSDQTLRGYTF. CDR3 coding DNA: TGCAGCGACCAGACACTGAGGGGCTACACCTTC.

In its sample, this clonotype was seen a few times. The chain has TRBV6-2 or TRBV6-3 and TRBJ1-2; 7 bases match TRBD1. The CDR3 has 12 amino acids. The V segment lost 0 bases and the J segment 12 bases; nucleotides outside the gene matches: 4. Germline V gene lookup returns CDR1 MNHEY and CDR2 SVGEGT. The CDR3 spells CASSYSQGRHTF. DNA of the CDR3: TGTGCCAGCAGTTACTCACAGGGGCGACACACCTTC.

This clonotype showed up just a few times. The V gene is TRBV5-4, the J gene TRBJ2-1; TRBD2 matches at 10 bases. V shed 4 bases and J 4 bases; nucleotides not matched to a gene: 11. The germline gives CDR1 SGHNT, CDR2 YYREEE (reference sequence). This CDR3 has 17 residues. The CDR3 nucleotides are TGTGCCAGCAGCCGGATACGGACTAGCGGACCTTACAATGAGCAGTTCTTC. Its translation: CASSRIRTSGPYNEQFF.

The chain uses TRBV28 and TRBJ2-5; TRBD2 matches at 9 bases. CDR3 size: 17 residues. CDR1 and CDR2 from the germline V gene are MDHEN and SYDVKM. V dropped 7 bases and J dropped 5; count of bases not matched to a gene: 17. CDR3 loop: CASNPATSGPLGETQYF. The DNA of the CDR3 is TGTGCCAGCAACCCGGCGACTAGCGGCCCTCTCGGGGAGACCCAGTACTTC. Filled out from reference TRBV28 and TRBJ2-5, the complete variable domain reads DVKVTQSSRYLVKRTGEKVFLECVQDMDHENMFWYRQDPGLGLRLIYFSYDVKMKEKGDIPEGYSVSREKKERFSLILESASTNQTSMYLCASNPATSGPLGETQYFGPGTRLLVL.

The chain links TRBV28 to TRBJ2-3, with D possibly matching TRBD1 (6 bases). The CDR3 runs 14 residues. Per germline, CDR1 MDHEN and CDR2 SYDVKM. V lost 6 bases, J lost 1 base, and 11 bases lay in between. CDR3 loop: CASSQGRRTDTQYF. The CDR3 bases are TGTGCCAGCAGCCAGGGGCGGCGCACAGATACGCAGTATTTT.

The table lists this clonotype with a few counts. The chain combines TRBV12-3 or TRBV12-4 with TRBJ2-7; maybe TRBD1 (5 bases). Deletions cut 1 base from V and 2 bases from J, with 15 bases between. This CDR3 is 16 amino acids long. The CDR3 spells CASSLESTGVAYEQYF. The DNA of the CDR3 is TGTGCCAGCAGTTTAGAGAGTACAGGCGTAGCCTACGAGCAGTACTTC.

The chain links TRBV5-1 to TRBJ2-7; D gene uncertain. The V gene's germline CDR1 is SGHRS and CDR2 YFSETQ. The CDR3 length is 14 residues. The ends were cut back, 4 bases at V and 1 base at J, with 12 bases in the middle. CDR3 in amino acids: CASSPVVGSYEQYF. CDR3 in DNA: TGCGCCAGCAGCCCGGTGGTTGGATCCTACGAGCAGTACTTC.

Worth noting for this clonotype: Mismatch with germline at one junction end may stem from a read error. This sequence joins TRBV7-3 and TRBJ2-5, with D possibly being TRBD1 or TRBD2 (5 bases each). Judging by the DNA end, TRBJ2-7 fits better; the J call may be wrong. CDR1 is SGHTA, CDR2 FQGTGA, per germline. The CDR3 totals 15 residues. CDR3 protein: CAGSLLQGRCHEQYF. CDR3 DNA sequence: TGTGCCGGCAGCTTACTCCAGGGACGGTGCCACGAGCAGTACTTC.

The genes are TRBV19 and TRBJ2-7; D might be TRBD2 (6 bases). Trimming removed 7 bases from V and 3 bases from J, with 16 bases in between. This CDR3 contains 14 residues. CDR1 LNHDA and CDR2 SQIVND come from the germline V gene (reference sequence). CDR3 amino acids: CASNPGDWDYEQYF. CDR3 DNA: TGTGCCAGTAACCCGGGGGACTGGGACTACGAGCAGTACTTC. Filled out from reference TRBV19 and TRBJ2-7, the complete variable domain reads DGGITQSPKYLFRKEGQNVTLSCEQNLNHDAMYWYRQDPGQGLRLIYYSQIVNDFQKGDIAEGYSVSREKKESFPLTVTSAQKNPTAFYLCASNPGDWDYEQYFGPGTRLTVT.

Here the CDR3 DNA reads TGTGCCAGCGGGTTAGCCTCCTACGAGCAGTACTTC. Encoded protein: CASGLASYEQYF. The V call is TRBV2, the J call TRBJ2-7; D gene uncertain. The CDR3 runs 12 residues. Germline assignment: CDR1 SNHLY and CDR2 FYNNEI. V was pared by 8 bases and J by 0 bases, with 8 bases between.

This clonotype came up a few times. The chain employs TRBV7-2 and TRBJ2-6, with unresolved D. The CDR3 has 18 amino acids. V lost 1 base to trimming and J lost 0 bases, with 13 bases between them. Germline CDR1 and CDR2: SGHTA and FQGNSA. CDR3 amino acids: CASSLGHPQSSGANVLTF. In DNA, the CDR3 is TGTGCCAGCAGCTTAGGGCACCCCCAAAGCTCTGGGGCCAACGTCCTGACTTTC.

The chain couples TRBV29-1 to TRBJ2-7; D not resolved. Trimming took 6 bases from V and 3 from J, leaving 12 bases between them. The CDR3 extends over 12 amino acids. The germline V gene encodes CDR1 SQVTM and CDR2 ANQGSEA. The CDR3 nucleotides read TGCAGCGTACAACTACGCTTCTACGAGCAGTACTTC. Translation: CSVQLRFYEQYF.

This chain links TRBV5-1 with TRBJ2-3, with 9 bases that match TRBD2. V dropped 4 bases and J dropped 2; count of bases not matched to a gene: 8. The CDR3 runs to 16 residues. Germline lookup yields CDR1 SGHRS and CDR2 YFSETQ. The CDR3 here is CASSVIAGDDTDTQYF. CDR3 sequence (DNA): TGCGCCAGCAGCGTAATAGCGGGAGATGACACAGATACGCAGTATTTT. The complete variable domain, with remaining parts taken from reference TRBV5-1 and TRBJ2-3, reads KAGVTQTPRYLIKTRGQQVTLSCSPISGHRSVSWYQQTPGQGLQFLFEYFSETQRNKGNFPGRFSGRQFSNSRSEMNVSTLELGDSALYLCASSVIAGDDTDTQYFGPGTRLTVL.

This clonotype turned up a few times. The rearrangement links TRBV12-3 or TRBV12-4 to TRBJ2-1; 10 bases are a match to TRBD2. Trimming took 3 bases from V and 12 from J; bases not matched to a gene: 11. This CDR3 is 15 amino acids long. CDR3 region: CASSFLAGDPRGQFF. Written as DNA, the CDR3 is TGTGCCAGCAGTTTTCTAGCGGGAGACCCACGGGGGCAGTTCTTC.

The CDR3 is CASRQGLAGGDEQFF. The CDR3 region has the DNA TGCGCCAGCAGACAGGGACTAGCGGGAGGAGATGAGCAGTTCTTC. J is TRBJ2-1 and V is TRBV5-1; 15 bases line up with TRBD2. The CDR3 is made up of 15 amino acids. Unmatched junction bases numbered 5, after V lost 5 bases and J lost 8 bases. The V gene's germline CDR1 is SGHRS and CDR2 YFSETQ.

This clonotype was picked up a small number of times. V usage is TRBV5-1 and J usage is TRBJ2-5, with TRBD2 as a possible D gene (6 bases). The CDR3 consists of 17 residues. Trimming took 0 bases from V and 5 from J, leaving 20 bases between them. Germline values: CDR1 SGHRS, CDR2 YFSETQ. The CDR3 sequence: CASSLGWLAGMEETQYF. In DNA, the CDR3 is TGCGCCAGCAGCTTGGGGTGGCTGGCGGGAATGGAGGAGACCCAGTACTTC.

The V call is TRBV29-1, the J call TRBJ1-2; D gene uncertain. This CDR3 region has 12 residues. The germline V gene encodes CDR1 SQVTM and CDR2 ANQGSEA. The germline V and J ends were trimmed by 2 bases and 4 bases, with 8 bases remaining between them. This chain's CDR3 is CSVENSSYGYTF. CDR3 DNA sequence: TGCAGCGTTGAAAACAGCAGCTATGGCTACACCTTC.

The chain employs TRBV11-2 and TRBJ1-4, with D unclear. CDR3 length equals 15 residues. V shed 0 bases and J shed 0 bases, with 5 bases lying between them. Germline lookup yields CDR1 SGHAT and CDR2 FQNNGV. The CDR3 nucleotides are TGTGCCAGCAGCTTAGAGGGGACAACTAATGAAAAACTGTTTTTT. Translating it yields CASSLEGTTNEKLFF.

The rearrangement joins TRBV29-1 to TRBJ2-7; 8 bases are a match to TRBD2. J lost 3 bases, V lost 2 bases, and 3 bases had no gene match. Germline V gene data show CDR1 as SQVTM and CDR2 as ANQGSEA. The CDR3 loop spans 13 amino acids. This CDR3 reads CSVEIAGRYEQYF. CDR3 nucleotides: TGCAGCGTTGAAATAGCGGGACGCTACGAGCAGTACTTC.

V gene TRBV3-1 combines with J gene TRBJ1-5; 7 bases fit TRBD1. Germline values: CDR1 LGHDT, CDR2 YNNKEL (reference sequence). This CDR3 contains 16 residues. V lost 9 bases and J lost 1; bases outside the gene matches: 12. The CDR3 sequence is CARIPRPGQSNQPQHF. The CDR3 DNA reads as TGTGCCAGGATCCCACGTCCGGGACAGAGCAATCAGCCCCAGCATTTT. The entire variable domain, with the rest obtained from reference TRBV3-1 and TRBJ1-5, is as follows: DTAVSQTPKYLVTQMGNDKSIKCEQNLGHDTMYWYKQDSKKFLKIMFSYNNKELIINETVPNRFSPKSPDKAHLNLHINSLELGDSAVYFCARIPRPGQSNQPQHFGDGTRLSIL.

The chain is built from TRBV7-9 and TRBJ2-4, with 9 bases lining up with TRBD1. The end of the DNA is better explained by TRBJ2-7, so the J call may be wrong. This CDR3 contains 14 residues. Germline V CDR1 and CDR2: SEHNR, FQNEAQ (reference sequence). CDR3 sequence reads: CASSLAGTGSEQYF. DNA of the CDR3: TGTGCCAGCAGCTTAGCGGGGACAGGGAGCGAGCAGTACTTC.

This sequence joins TRBV12-3 or TRBV12-4 and TRBJ2-7; tentatively, D is TRBD1 (5 bases). V gave up 2 bases and J gave up 2 bases, with 16 bases separating them. The CDR3 sequence is 16 residues long. CDR3 nucleotides: TGTGCCAGCAGTTTAACATCTGACAGTCTGCCCTACGAGCAGTACTTC. This encodes CASSLTSDSLPYEQYF.

The V and J genes are TRBV2 and TRBJ2-5; 8 bases are shared with TRBD2. Matching the DNA end better, TRBJ2-7 makes the J call doubtful. Germline V gives CDR1 SNHLY, CDR2 FYNNEI. CDR3 length equals 20 residues. The CDR3 DNA sequence: TGTGCCATCTCGTACGAGCGGGAGAATGCGAAACCGGCCAGCTCCTACGAGCAGTACTTC. This translates into CAISYERENAKPASSYEQYF.